This T cell receptor beta chain was captured in a study of radiotherapy plus CTLA-4 blockade in lung cancer (dated by TCRdb to 2017 to 2018). As for the study more broadly: Objective responses were observed in 18% of enrolled patients, and disease control was achieved in around 28%.

Focal radiation therapy combined with CTLA-4 blockade (ipilimumab) was tested in patients with chemo-refractory metastatic non-small-cell lung cancer. To note about this clone: The antigen it recognizes is unknown. Base quality data are lacking; no much larger clone is found one base away.

CDR3 length: 13 amino acids, cysteine to phenylalanine. Of the read, only the CDR3 DNA is kept; its 39 bases are in frame from base 1. The V end loses 6 bases and the J end loses 8 bases, and a stretch of 16 bases separates them. The germline V gene (reference sequence) sets CDR1 to MNHEY and CDR2 to SMNVEV. Libraries came from the immunoSEQ multiplex PCR assay. TCRdb carries this immuneACCESS record with in-frame sequences only. Its versions omit some clonotypes, under half of them owing to an unresolved V gene in the studies checked, with the rest unexplained. For this sample the table gives about 49,000 clones, of which nearly 90% were detected only once. The top ten constitute 6.5% to 9% of the sample. The research as a whole found: After treatment with radiotherapy and ipilimumab, TCR clones that originated in tumors expanded in peripheral blood. The strongest predictors of response, as reported, were early dynamic changes in blood T cell clones along with a rise in serum interferon-beta after radiation.

The TCR was taken from a human donor with non-small cell lung cancer whose response to radiotherapy plus ipilimumab could not be evaluated. Sample: peripheral blood, taken from a patient treated with radiotherapy plus ipilimumab. The sequence joins TRBV27 to TRBJ1-2, and perhaps TRBD1 as D gene, on 6 matching bases. CDR3 protein: CASSLRGLGGYTF. At the DNA level, the sequence is TGTGCCAGCAGCCTAAGGGGGTTAGGAGGCTACACCTTC.